This is a list of T cell receptor beta chains from one sample in a study of T cell repertoires in cytomegalovirus infection. MiXCR, applied by TCRdb to the reads, yields one record per CDR3 protein. The sample includes some 100,000 distinct CDR3 sequences, 20% to 30% of them seen just once. Sequenced input: CD8+ T cells from PBMCs. Receptors were obtained from a human donor in good health (CMV status not recorded). Some clones in this sample may be carry-over from other donors' samples. Both conserved end residues are part of each CDR3. The order of the fields is clone size, V gene, D gene, J gene, CDR3 DNA, CDR3 protein. A D gene is named only where the DNA matches it firmly. Clone size is stated in some rows and not others, as once, few, many or a class when expanded.

few	TRBV20-1	-	TRBJ1-1	TGCAGTGCTACGACAGGGAACACTGAAGCTTTCTTT	CSATTGNTEAFF
-	TRBV5-1	-	TRBJ2-1	TGCGCCAGCAGCTATCCGACAGTTCGAAGGAGCTCCTACAATGAGCAGTTCTTC	CASSYPTVRRSSYNEQFF
many	TRBV20-1	-	TRBJ2-2	TGCAGTGCTAATCCGAACACCGGGGAGCTGTTTTTT	CSANPNTGELFF
many	TRBV28	-	TRBJ1-5	TGTGCCAGCAGTTTAGATCGGGACACCTATAGCAATCAGCCCCAGCATTTT	CASSLDRDTYSNQPQHF
-	TRBV28	TRBD1	TRBJ2-1	TGTGCCAGCAGTCCCAGGGGGCGGTACAATGAGCAGTTCTTC	CASSPRGRYNEQFF
-	TRBV6-2/TRBV6-3	TRBD1	TRBJ2-5	TGTGCCAGCAGCTCACTCGACAGGGTCCAGTACTTC	CASSSLDRVQYF
few	TRBV7-9	-	TRBJ2-2	TGTGCCAGCAGCTTAGCGTCGGAGAACACCGGGGAGCTGTTTTTT	CASSLASENTGELFF
-	TRBV27	-	TRBJ1-1	TGTGCCAGCAGTTTATCAACAGGGAACACTGAAGCTTTCTTT	CASSLSTGNTEAFF
few	TRBV11-3	-	TRBJ1-6	TGTGCCAGCAGAGCCCCCCTGCCTGGTTCACCCCTCCACTTT	CASRAPLPGSPLHF
-	TRBV10-2	TRBD1	TRBJ2-1	TGCGCCAGCAGTGCCCCCGGACAGGGCGATGAGCAGTTCTTC	CASSAPGQGDEQFF
few	TRBV11-2	-	TRBJ2-1	TGTGCCAGCAGCTTAGAACTATTTACAGATGAGCAGTTCTTC	CASSLELFTDEQFF
-	TRBV7-3	-	TRBJ1-3	TGTGCCACCCTTGAGGGAAACACCATATATTTT	CATLEGNTIYF
-	TRBV5-4	TRBD2	TRBJ2-7	TGTGCCAGCAGCTCTCCGGGACTAGGGATTTACGAGCAGTACTTC	CASSSPGLGIYEQYF
few	TRBV27	-	TRBJ2-3	TGTGCCAGCGGCTCTAGCACAGATACGCAGTATTTT	CASGSSTDTQYF
-	TRBV5-1	-	TRBJ1-1	TGCGCCCCCCCCCCGGGACACCTGAACACTGAAGCTTTCTTT	CAPPPGHLNTEAFF
-	TRBV7-9	-	TRBJ1-4	TGTGCCAGCAGCCAAGAACGAGAAAAACTGTTTTTT	CASSQEREKLFF
many	TRBV19	-	TRBJ1-4	TGTGCCAGTAGTATCCGAACAGGGAAGAGTGAAAAACTGTTTTTT	CASSIRTGKSEKLFF
many	TRBV7-2	-	TRBJ2-3	TGTGCCAGCAGCTTCCCAGATACGCAGTATTTT	CASSFPDTQYF
many	TRBV7-2	-	TRBJ2-1	TGTGCCAGCAGCCCACGTTCAAATGAGCAGTTCTTC	CASSPRSNEQFF
-	TRBV12-3/TRBV12-4	TRBD2	TRBJ2-7	TGTGCCAGCAGACACAACCGGGACTCCCTAGCGGGGCGTAGCTACGAGCAGTACTTC	CASRHNRDSLAGRSYEQYF
-	TRBV20-1	TRBD1	TRBJ2-1	TGCAGTGCTAGAGATTATGGGACAGCAGTCAATGAGCAGTTCTTC	CSARDYGTAVNEQFF
many	TRBV7-2	-	TRBJ1-5	TGTGCCAGCAGCTTAGTGCCGAGTAGCAATCAGCCCCAGCATTTT	CASSLVPSSNQPQHF
-	TRBV4-3	-	TRBJ2-2	TGCGCCAGCAGCCAAAAGAGGATTCACACCGGGGAGCTGTTTTTT	CASSQKRIHTGELFF
-	TRBV12-3/TRBV12-4	TRBD1	TRBJ2-7	TGTGCCAGCAGTCAATTCAAGCCCGGGACAGGGGGCGACGAGCAGTACTTC	CASSQFKPGTGGDEQYF
many	TRBV7-2	TRBD2	TRBJ2-1	TGTGCCAGCAGCTTAGCGGCGACTAGCGGGGGGCAGTTCTTC	CASSLAATSGGQFF
-	TRBV2	-	TRBJ2-7	TGTGCCAGCAGTGGCTACGAGCAGTACTTC	CASSGYEQYF
many	TRBV12-3/TRBV12-4	-	TRBJ2-7	TGTGCCAGCAGTGGGATTGGGCTAACCTCCTACGAGCAGTACTTC	CASSGIGLTSYEQYF
-	TRBV6-2/TRBV6-3	-	TRBJ2-2	TGTGCCAGCAGTTACGATGAACAGGCGGGCACCGGGGAGCTGTTTTTT	CASSYDEQAGTGELFF
many	TRBV7-9	-	TRBJ2-7	TGTGCCAGCAGCTTAGAGGGCAGTTTGGACGGGACCGAGCAGTACTTC	CASSLEGSLDGTEQYF
-	TRBV6-1	-	TRBJ2-1	TGTGCCAGCAGTGAAGGACCGGGGAATGAGCAGTTCTTC	CASSEGPGNEQFF
few	TRBV7-8	-	TRBJ2-3	TGTGCCAGCAGCTTAGCGCAGGGGCTGGAGTATAACACAGATACGCAGTATTTT	CASSLAQGLEYNTDTQYF
-	TRBV7-9	-	TRBJ2-1	TGTGCCAGCAGCTTAGCGGGAGTTGAGCAGTTCTTC	CASSLAGVEQFF
many	TRBV27	TRBD2	TRBJ2-5	TGTGCCAGCAGTTTTCGGGGGGATGGAGAGACCCAGTACTTC	CASSFRGDGETQYF
few	TRBV19	TRBD1	TRBJ2-7	TGTGCCAGTAGCCCCACCGACAGGGCTTCCTACGAGCAGTACTTC	CASSPTDRASYEQYF
few	TRBV19	TRBD1	TRBJ1-5	TGTGCCAGTAGTTGGGGACAGAACAATCAGCCCCAGCATTTT	CASSWGQNNQPQHF
many	TRBV29-1	-	TRBJ2-2	TGCAGCGTTATATCAGAGCGAGGGACCGGGGAGCTGTTTTTT	CSVISERGTGELFF
-	TRBV19	TRBD1	TRBJ2-1	TGTGCCAGTAGTATCGACCAACCCGGGACAGTTTCCCGAGTAAATGAGCAGTTCTTC	CASSIDQPGTVSRVNEQFF
few	TRBV6-2/TRBV6-3	-	TRBJ1-1	TGTGCCAGCACCACCCACAGGGTTGAAGCTTTCTTT	CASTTHRVEAFF
-	TRBV6-6	-	TRBJ1-1	TGTGCCAGCAGTTACTCGGAGGATTTGAACACTGAAGCTTTCTTT	CASSYSEDLNTEAFF
-	TRBV11-3	TRBD2	TRBJ2-1	TGTGCCACTGCGGGGGGTTCCTACAATGAGCAGTTCTTC	CATAGGSYNEQFF
few	TRBV7-6	-	TRBJ1-6	TGTGCCAGCAGCTTAATCGGGGAGGATTCACCCCTCCACTTT	CASSLIGEDSPLHF
-	TRBV2	TRBD2	TRBJ2-7	TGTGCCTGCAGGAGAGGAACCGGGACTAGCGGCTACGAGCAGTACTTC	CACRRGTGTSGYEQYF
few	TRBV2	-	TRBJ2-6	TGTGCCATTTCCGGGCTGCTCGGGGCCAACGTCCTGACTTTC	CAISGLLGANVLTF
few	TRBV25-1	-	TRBJ2-7	TGTGCCAGCAGCCTCAGCCACGAGCAGTACTTC	CASSLSHEQYF
medium-sized	TRBV12-3/TRBV12-4	TRBD2	TRBJ2-3	TGTGCCAGCGCGAGCGGGGGGATCACAGATACGCAGTATTTT	CASASGGITDTQYF